Listed below are T cell receptor beta chains from one sample, sequenced in a study of cytomegalovirus exposure and HLA in healthy donors. Measured with immunoSEQ multiplex PCR; TCRdb has only the in-frame clones, and not every one. This table has about 200,000 clones, about four fifths appearing once. The sequenced material came from PBMCs. These receptors were taken from a woman aged 25 to 39 in good health and CMV-seropositive. Each CDR3 is given with its conserved first and last residue. The D gene is left open where the match is weak. The listing skips clone size in some rows; elsewhere it reads once, few, many or a size class.

>TRBJ2-2|TRBV6-5|TRBD1|.
TGTGCCAGCAGTTATACGGGGACAGAGCCCACCGGGGAGCTGTTTTTT
CASSYTGTEPTGELFF
>TRBJ2-3|TRBV7-2|.|.
TGTGCCAGCAGCTCCCGTTTTACGAGGGGGGGCAGCACAGATACGCAGTATTTT
CASSSRFTRGGSTDTQYF
>TRBJ1-1|TRBV9|.|.
TGTGCCAGCAGCGTAGGGGGGGGGCAGGAAGCTTTCTTT
CASSVGGGQEAFF
>TRBJ2-3|TRBV7-9|.|.
TGTGCCAGCAGCTTAGGGGCAGGGTTGGCAGATACGCAGTATTTT
CASSLGAGLADTQYF
>TRBJ1-1|TRBV6-1|.|.
TGTGCCAGCAGTGCGGGACAAATGAACACTGAAGCTTTCTTT
CASSAGQMNTEAFF
>TRBJ1-1|TRBV7-9|.|.
TGTGCCAGCAGCGACCAGGGTCGTGGGACTGAAGCTTTCTTT
CASSDQGRGTEAFF
>TRBJ2-1|TRBV6-1|TRBD1|.
TGTGCCAGCAGTGAAGACACAGGGGAATACAATGAGCAGTTCTTC
CASSEDTGEYNEQFF
>TRBJ1-2|TRBV11-2|.|.
TGTGCCAGCAGCTTACATGGAGGAGACCTTTATGGCTACACCTTC
CASSLHGGDLYGYTF
>TRBJ2-5|TRBV7-8|TRBD1|few
TGTGCCAGCAGCCCAGGACAGGGGGTGGGAGAGACCCAGTACTTC
CASSPGQGVGETQYF
>TRBJ2-5|TRBV7-9|TRBD2|.
TGTGCCAGCAGCCCTAGCGGGGGGTCTTTAGAGACCCAGTACTTC
CASSPSGGSLETQYF
>TRBJ1-4|TRBV6-6|TRBD1|once
TGTGCCAGCAGTTCCGGACAGGGAGGAAATGAAAAACTGTTTTTT
CASSSGQGGNEKLFF
>TRBJ2-3|TRBV29-1|TRBD1|.
TGCAGCGTGGGACAGGGGGGTGCAGATACGCAGTATTTT
CSVGQGGADTQYF
>TRBJ1-1|TRBV5-1|.|.
TGCGCCAGCAGCTTGGCCGAAGGGGCCGGGGCTTTCTTT
CASSLAEGAGAFF
>TRBJ2-7|TRBV7-9|.|.
TGTGCCAGCAGCTTAGCGCGGGAAGGGTACGAGCAGTACTTC
CASSLAREGYEQYF
>TRBJ2-2|TRBV4-2|TRBD2|once
TGTGCCAGCAGCCAGAACCCCTACGGGGGGGTCACCGGGGAGCTGTTTTTT
CASSQNPYGGVTGELFF
>TRBJ1-4|TRBV7-9|.|.
TGTGCCAGCACCCCGACAGGTTCGGCGGACTTTGAAAAACTGTTTTTT
CASTPTGSADFEKLFF
>TRBJ1-5|TRBV28|.|.
TGTGCCACCACAGGGTTTCGCAATCAGCCCCAGCATTTT
CATTGFRNQPQHF
>TRBJ1-1|TRBV6-6|.|.
TGTGCCAGCAGTTTACTGAGCACTGAAGCTTTCTTT
CASSLLSTEAFF
>TRBJ2-5|TRBV6-1|TRBD2|few
TGTGCCAGCAGTCCGACTAGCGGGGGTTCAGAGACCCAGTACTTC
CASSPTSGGSETQYF
>TRBJ1-6|TRBV30|.|.
TGTGCCTGGAGTGTACACGGGAGATCACCCCTCCACTTT
CAWSVHGRSPLHF
>TRBJ1-1|TRBV2|.|few
TGTGCCAGCAGCAACAGGGATGACACTGAAGCTTTCTTT
CASSNRDDTEAFF
>TRBJ2-1|TRBV7-6|TRBD2|.
TGTGCCAGCAGCTCTTCTAGCGGGAGTTTTAATGAGCAGTTCTTC
CASSSSSGSFNEQFF
>TRBJ2-1|TRBV19|TRBD2|.
TGTGCCAGTAGTTCAGGGCTAGCGGACCACAATGAGCAGTTCTTC
CASSSGLADHNEQFF
>TRBJ1-4|TRBV19|TRBD1|.
TGTGCCAGTAGTATAACCGGGACAGGGGAAGAAAAACTGTTTTTT
CASSITGTGEEKLFF
>TRBJ2-5|TRBV7-6|.|once
TGTGCCAGCAGCTCCCATAGCGGTCGGGTATTAGAGACCCAGTACTTC
CASSSHSGRVLETQYF
>TRBJ2-5|TRBV28|TRBD2|.
TGTGCCAGCAGTCTGGGACTAGCGGGAGAGCGAGAGACCCAGTACTTC
CASSLGLAGERETQYF
>TRBJ1-4|TRBV5-1|TRBD1|.
TGCGCCAGCAGCCCTACAGGGGTCGGGGCTAATGAAAAACTGTTTTTT
CASSPTGVGANEKLFF
>TRBJ2-1|TRBV28|TRBD2|.
TGTGCCAGCAGGCGCGGGACTAGCGAGACCAATGAGCAGTTCTTC
CASRRGTSETNEQFF